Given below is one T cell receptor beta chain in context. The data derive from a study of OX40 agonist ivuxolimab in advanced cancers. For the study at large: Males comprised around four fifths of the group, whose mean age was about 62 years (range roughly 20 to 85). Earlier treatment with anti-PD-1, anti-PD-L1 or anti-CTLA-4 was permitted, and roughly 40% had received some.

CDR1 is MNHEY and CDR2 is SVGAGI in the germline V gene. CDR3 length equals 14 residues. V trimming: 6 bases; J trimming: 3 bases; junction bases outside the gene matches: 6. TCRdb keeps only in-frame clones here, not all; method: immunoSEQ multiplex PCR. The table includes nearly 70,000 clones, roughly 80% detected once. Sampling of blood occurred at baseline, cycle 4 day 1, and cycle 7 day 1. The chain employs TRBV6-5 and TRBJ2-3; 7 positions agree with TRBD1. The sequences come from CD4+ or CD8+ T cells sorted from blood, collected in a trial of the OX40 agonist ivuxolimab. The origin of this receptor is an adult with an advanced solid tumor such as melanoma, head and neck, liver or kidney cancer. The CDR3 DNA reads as TGTGCCAGCAGCCTTGACAGGGAGACAGATACGCAGTATTTT. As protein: CASSLDRETDTQYF.